This TCR beta chain was documented in a study of T cells in Graves' hyperthyroidism and ophthalmopathy. Across the study: Any treatment followed the collection of peripheral blood at initial diagnosis. Broader study findings: Researchers found most expanded thyroid clonotypes above 0.001 in blood as well.

Trimming took off 4 bases at V and 2 bases at J, with 8 bases between the two ends. The V gene's germline CDR1 is ENHRY and CDR2 SYGVKD. The CDR3 covers 13 residues. TCR beta CDR3 sequences were amplified from RNA transcripts. Researchers ran a first-round RT-PCR on the TCR CDR3 using the HTBI primer set. Using its own MiXCR run on the multiplex PCR reads, TCRdb lists one record per CDR3 protein. The sample shows fewer than 750,000 distinct CDR3 sequences, 14% to 15% of them seen only once. This clonotype has a count of ten or more. The antigen is not known. The chain uses TRBV10-3 and TRBJ1-2; no reliable D call. The source of this sequence is a woman aged 40 to 50 with Graves' ophthalmopathy. Sequences were obtained from blood. The CDR3: CAISGSSNYGYTF. In DNA, the CDR3 is TGTGCCATCAGTGGGAGCTCCAACTATGGCTACACCTTC.